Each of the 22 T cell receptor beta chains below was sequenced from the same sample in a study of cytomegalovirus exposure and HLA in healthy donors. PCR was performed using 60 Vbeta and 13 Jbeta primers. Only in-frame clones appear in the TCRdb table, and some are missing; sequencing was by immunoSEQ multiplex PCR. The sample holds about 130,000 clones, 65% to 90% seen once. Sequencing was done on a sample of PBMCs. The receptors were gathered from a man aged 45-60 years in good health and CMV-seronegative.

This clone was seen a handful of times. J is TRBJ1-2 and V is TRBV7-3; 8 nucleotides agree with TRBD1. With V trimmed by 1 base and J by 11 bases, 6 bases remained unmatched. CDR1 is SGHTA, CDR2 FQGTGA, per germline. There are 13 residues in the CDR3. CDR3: CASSLNRRGQYTF. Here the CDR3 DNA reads TGTGCCAGCAGCTTAAATCGCAGGGGGCAGTACACCTTC. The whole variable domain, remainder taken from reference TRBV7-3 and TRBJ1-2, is GAGVSQTPSNKVTEKGKYVELRCDPISGHTALYWYRQSLGQGPEFLIYFQGTGAADDSGLPNDRFFAVRPEGSVSTLKIQRTERGDSAVYLCASSLNRRGQYTFGSGTRLTVV.

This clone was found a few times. CDR3 in DNA: TGTGCCAGCGGAAGGGACAGTTACAATGAGCAGTTCTTC. It yields the protein CASGRDSYNEQFF. The chain is built from TRBV6-6 and TRBJ2-1, with TRBD1 identical over 7 bases. Germline V gene lookup returns CDR1 MNHNY and CDR2 SVGAGI (reference sequence). The trim removed 8 bases at V and 4 bases at J, leaving 5 bases unmatched. This CDR3 has 13 amino acids.

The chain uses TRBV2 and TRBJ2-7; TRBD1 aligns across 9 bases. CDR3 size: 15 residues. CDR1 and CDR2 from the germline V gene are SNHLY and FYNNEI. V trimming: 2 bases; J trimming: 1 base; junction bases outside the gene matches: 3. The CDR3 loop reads CASSEYGTGSYEQYF. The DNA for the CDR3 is TGTGCCAGCAGTGAATACGGGACAGGGTCCTACGAGCAGTACTTC. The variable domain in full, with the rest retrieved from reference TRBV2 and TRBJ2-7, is EPEVTQTPSHQVTQMGQEVILRCVPISNHLYFYWYRQILGQKVEFLVSFYNNEISEKSEIFDDQFSVERPDGSNFTLKIRSTKLEDSAMYFCASSEYGTGSYEQYFGPGTRLTVT.

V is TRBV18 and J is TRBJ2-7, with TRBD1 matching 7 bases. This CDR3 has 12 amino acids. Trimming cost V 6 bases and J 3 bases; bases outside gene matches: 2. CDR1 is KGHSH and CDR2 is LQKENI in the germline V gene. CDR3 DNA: TGTGCCAGCTCCCGACAGGGCTACGAGCAGTACTTC. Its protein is CASSRQGYEQYF.

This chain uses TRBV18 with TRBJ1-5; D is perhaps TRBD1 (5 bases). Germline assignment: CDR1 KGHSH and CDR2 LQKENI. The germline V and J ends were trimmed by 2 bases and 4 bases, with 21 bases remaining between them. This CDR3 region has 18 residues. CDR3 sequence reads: CASSPIRELGSGNQPQHF. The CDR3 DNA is TGTGCCAGCTCACCAATCAGGGAATTGGGGTCCGGGAATCAGCCCCAGCATTTT.

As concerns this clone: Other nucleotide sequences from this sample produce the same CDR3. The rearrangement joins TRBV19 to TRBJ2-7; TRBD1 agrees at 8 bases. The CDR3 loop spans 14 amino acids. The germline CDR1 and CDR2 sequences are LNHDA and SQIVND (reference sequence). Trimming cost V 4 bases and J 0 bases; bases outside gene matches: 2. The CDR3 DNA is TGTGCCAGTAGTACCGGGACAGGCTCCTACGAGCAGTACTTC. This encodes CASSTGTGSYEQYF.

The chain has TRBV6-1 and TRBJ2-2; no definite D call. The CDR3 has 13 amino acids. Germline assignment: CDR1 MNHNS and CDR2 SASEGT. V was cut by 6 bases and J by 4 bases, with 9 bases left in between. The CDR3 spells CASRERSTGELFF. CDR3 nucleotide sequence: TGTGCCAGCAGGGAGCGAAGCACCGGGGAGCTGTTTTTT.

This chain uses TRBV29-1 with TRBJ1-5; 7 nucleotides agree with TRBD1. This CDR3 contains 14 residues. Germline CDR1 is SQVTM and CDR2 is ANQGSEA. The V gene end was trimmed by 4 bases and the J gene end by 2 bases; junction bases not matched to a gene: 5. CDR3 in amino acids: CSVAPGTGNQPQHF. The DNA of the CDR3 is TGCAGCGTTGCGCCCGGGACAGGCAATCAGCCCCAGCATTTT. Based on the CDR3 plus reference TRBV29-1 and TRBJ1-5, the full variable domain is SAVISQKPSRDICQRGTSLTIQCQVDSQVTMMFWYRQQPGQSLTLIATANQGSEATYESGFVIDKFPISRPNLTFSTLTVSNMSPEDSSIYLCSVAPGTGNQPQHFGDGTRLSIL.

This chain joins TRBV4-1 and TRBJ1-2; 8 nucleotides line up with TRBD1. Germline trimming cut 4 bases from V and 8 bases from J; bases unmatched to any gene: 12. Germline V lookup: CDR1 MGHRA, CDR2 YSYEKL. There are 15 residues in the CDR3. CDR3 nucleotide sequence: TGCGCCAGCAGCCGAGGACAGGGTGAGATTGGGGGCTACACCTTC. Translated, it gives CASSRGQGEIGGYTF.

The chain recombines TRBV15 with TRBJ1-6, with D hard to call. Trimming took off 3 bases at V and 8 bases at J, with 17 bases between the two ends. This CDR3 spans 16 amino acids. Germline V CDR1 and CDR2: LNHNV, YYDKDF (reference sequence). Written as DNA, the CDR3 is TGTGCCACCAGCAGTGGTCCGGGGATTGGGGATTCACCCCTCCACTTT. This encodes CATSSGPGIGDSPLHF.

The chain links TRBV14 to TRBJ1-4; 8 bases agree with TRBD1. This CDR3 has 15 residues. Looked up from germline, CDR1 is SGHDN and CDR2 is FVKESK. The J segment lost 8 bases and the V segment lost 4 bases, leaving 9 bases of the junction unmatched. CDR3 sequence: CASSLKGQGAEKLFF. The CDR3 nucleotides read TGTGCCAGCAGCCTGAAAGGGCAGGGGGCGGAAAAACTGTTTTTT.

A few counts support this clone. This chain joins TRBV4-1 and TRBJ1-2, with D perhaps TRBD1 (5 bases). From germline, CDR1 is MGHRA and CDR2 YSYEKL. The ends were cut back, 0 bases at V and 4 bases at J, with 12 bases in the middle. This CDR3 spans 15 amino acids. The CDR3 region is CASSQEVREAYGYTF. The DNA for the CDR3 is TGCGCCAGCAGCCAAGAGGTCAGGGAGGCCTATGGCTACACCTTC.

The CDR3 region has the DNA TGCGCCAGCAGGCCGGAGGGATCCTACGAGCAGTACTTC. This translates into CASRPEGSYEQYF. The chain links TRBV5-1 to TRBJ2-7; TRBD2 is a possible D gene (6 bases). Germline loops: CDR1 SGHRS, CDR2 YFSETQ. V lost 5 bases and J 1 base, leaving 10 bases between the germline ends. The CDR3 spans 13 residues.

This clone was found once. The CDR3 coding sequence is TGTGCCAGCAGTGGACAGGGCTCTAGGGGCAATCAGCCCCAGCATTTT. Translated, it gives CASSGQGSRGNQPQHF. The chain is built from TRBV6-1 and TRBJ1-5; 7 bases fit TRBD1. Germline CDR1 MNHNS, CDR2 SASEGT. The CDR3 extends over 16 amino acids. The V segment lost 4 bases and the J segment 2 bases; nucleotides outside the gene matches: 8.

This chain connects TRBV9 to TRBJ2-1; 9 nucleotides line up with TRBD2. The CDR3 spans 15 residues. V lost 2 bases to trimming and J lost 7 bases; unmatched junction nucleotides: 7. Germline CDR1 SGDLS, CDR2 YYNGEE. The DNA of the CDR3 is TGTGCCAGCAGCGTCGGCGGGGGGGCAGAGAATGAGCAGTTCTTC. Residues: CASSVGGGAENEQFF.

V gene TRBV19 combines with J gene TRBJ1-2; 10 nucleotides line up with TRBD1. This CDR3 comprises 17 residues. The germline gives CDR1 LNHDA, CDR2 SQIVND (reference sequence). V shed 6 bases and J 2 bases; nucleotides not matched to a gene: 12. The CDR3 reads CASRRGQGIRVNYGYTF. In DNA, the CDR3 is TGTGCCAGTAGGAGGGGACAGGGGATTCGAGTCAACTATGGCTACACCTTC.

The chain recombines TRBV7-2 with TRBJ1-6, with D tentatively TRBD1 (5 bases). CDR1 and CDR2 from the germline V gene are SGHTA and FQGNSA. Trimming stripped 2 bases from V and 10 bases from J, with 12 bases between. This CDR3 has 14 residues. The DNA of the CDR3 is TGTGCCAGCAGCTTACTTGGGGCGGAATCACCCCTCCACTTT. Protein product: CASSLLGAESPLHF. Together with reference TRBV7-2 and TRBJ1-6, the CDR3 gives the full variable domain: GAGVSQSPSNKVTEKGKDVELRCDPISGHTALYWYRQSLGQGLEFLIYFQGNSAPDKSGLPSDRFSAERTGGSVSTLTIQRTQQEDSAVYLCASSLLGAESPLHFGNGTRLTVT.

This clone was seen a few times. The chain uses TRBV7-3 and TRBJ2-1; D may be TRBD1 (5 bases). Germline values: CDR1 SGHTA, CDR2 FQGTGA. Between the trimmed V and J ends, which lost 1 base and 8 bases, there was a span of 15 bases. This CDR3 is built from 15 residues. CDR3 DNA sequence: TGTGCCAGCAGCTTAAGTTTGCAGGGTTGGGATGAGCAGTTCTTC. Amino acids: CASSLSLQGWDEQFF.

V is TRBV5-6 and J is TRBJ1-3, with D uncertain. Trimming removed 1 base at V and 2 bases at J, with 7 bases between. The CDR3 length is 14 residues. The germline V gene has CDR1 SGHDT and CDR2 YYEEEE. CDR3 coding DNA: TGTGCCAGCAGCTTGCGAGGAACTGGAAACACCATATATTTT. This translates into CASSLRGTGNTIYF.

The DNA for the CDR3 is TGTGCCAGCAGCTTGGGAGGGACAGGGGGCTCCTACGAGCAGTACTTC. Translation: CASSLGGTGGSYEQYF. The chain employs TRBV5-4 and TRBJ2-7; 11 positions match TRBD1. J lost 0 bases, V lost 0 bases, and 2 bases had no gene match. The CDR3 has 16 residues. The V gene's germline CDR1 is SGHNT and CDR2 YYREEE (reference sequence).

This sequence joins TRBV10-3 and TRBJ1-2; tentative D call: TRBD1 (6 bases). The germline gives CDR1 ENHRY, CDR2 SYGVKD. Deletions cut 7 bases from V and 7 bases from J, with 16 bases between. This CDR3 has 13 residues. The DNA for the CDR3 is TGTGCCATCAAAGGCAGGGGCTATAGTGGCTACACCTTC. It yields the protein CAIKGRGYSGYTF.

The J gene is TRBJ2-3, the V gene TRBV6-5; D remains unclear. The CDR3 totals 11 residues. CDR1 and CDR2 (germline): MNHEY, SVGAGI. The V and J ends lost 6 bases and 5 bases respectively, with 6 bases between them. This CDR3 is CASSLGDTQYF. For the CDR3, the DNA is TGTGCCAGCAGCCTAGGAGATACGCAGTATTTT.